This note documents a single T cell receptor (beta chain) sequence. The source of the sample is a study of blood T cell repertoires in COVID-19. Sequenced by immunoSEQ multiplex PCR; TCRdb stores in-frame clones only, minus some. The top ten clones hold around 2% of a sample with fewer than 350,000 clones, 85% of them seen once. Germline V gene lookup returns CDR1 SGHAT and CDR2 FQDESV (reference sequence). This CDR3 spans 15 amino acids. V shed 5 bases, J shed 10 bases, and the junction held 9 bases outside the gene matches. The study drew participants aged about 18 to 95 years from approximately 23 US areas. Clinical history as reported by participants underpinned cohort assignment. Exposed volunteers were people who met a COVID-19 case within 2 weeks before study entry.

The sequencing input was PBMCs or T cells enriched from blood (not recorded which). The rearrangement joins TRBV11-1 to TRBJ2-1; 12 bases fit TRBD2. This clonotype was obtained from a woman in her thirties who had been exposed to COVID-19. The CDR3 DNA follows: TGTGCCAGCAGCCGTCTGACTAGCGGGAGCGAGGAGCAGTTCTTC. Amino acids: CASSRLTSGSEEQFF.